A single TCR beta chain is shown here with its context. As yet, its antigen is unknown. With 0 bases clipped from V and 6 bases from J, the junction kept 4 bases outside the gene matches. This CDR3 contains 16 residues. The germline gives CDR1 PRHDT, CDR2 FYEKMQ (reference sequence). Vbeta (60) and Jbeta (13) primers were used in the PCR. Repertoires were generated with immunoSEQ multiplex PCR, while TCRdb's copy carries only in-frame clones and drops some. The sample contains approximately 150,000 clones, roughly 68% of which appear only once. The data were obtained in a study of cytomegalovirus exposure and HLA in healthy donors. Overall study context: About 179 million T cells yielded more than 90 million unique TCR beta sequences in earlier analysis. HLA-typed donors were the source of about 85 million unique TCRs held in an early data release.

Study observations and caveats: A few chains tied to CMV proved CMV antigen-specific in vitro. An analysis was carried out at a later point. It showed that HLA-associated TCR beta chains were more clonally expanded than equally common non-associated chains.

The chain combines TRBV13 with TRBJ2-7; the match to TRBD2 covers 14 bases. Sequenced sample: PBMCs. This clonotype was obtained from a man aged 25-45 years in good health and CMV-seropositive. CDR3 coding DNA: TGTGCCAGCAGCTTAGGGGGACTAGCGGGAGCGGGCGAGCAGTACTTC. Protein sequence: CASSLGGLAGAGEQYF.